The 15 T cell receptor beta chains presented below share a single source sample, sequenced in a study of cytomegalovirus exposure and HLA in healthy donors. The PCR ran on 60 Vbeta and 13 Jbeta primers. Here immunoSEQ multiplex PCR was the method, and the copy in TCRdb shows in-frame clones only, minus some. The repertoire includes roughly 170,000 clones, roughly 80% of them detected once, and about 0.7% sits in the top ten. The sequenced sample was PBMCs. The receptor set was obtained from a boy aged 10-17 years in good health and CMV-seronegative.

The CDR3 nucleotides are TGTGCCAGCAGCCCGATAGCGGGAGGCTACAATGAGCAGTTCTTC. The encoded protein is CASSPIAGGYNEQFF. This chain links TRBV5-8 with TRBJ2-1, with 10 bases aligning to TRBD2. Germline V CDR1 and CDR2: SGHTS, YDEGEE. The junction had 4 bases not matched to a gene; V was cut back by 4 bases and J by 3 bases. The CDR3 runs 15 residues.

The gene calls are TRBV5-1 and TRBJ2-7; weak D call: TRBD1 (6 bases). The CDR3 spans 15 residues. The V end lost 3 bases, the J end lost 3 bases, and 16 bases lay between the germline ends. Germline V CDR1 and CDR2: SGHRS, YFSETQ. The CDR3, as DNA: TGCGCCAGCAGCTCAAAGGTGGGACAAAACTACGAGCAGTACTTC. The encoded protein is CASSSKVGQNYEQYF.

The chain is built from TRBV5-6 and TRBJ2-7; perhaps TRBD2 as D (5 bases). Germline loops: CDR1 SGHDT, CDR2 YYEEEE. The V end lost 1 base, the J end lost 6 bases, and 8 bases lay between the germline ends. The CDR3 consists of 12 residues. In nucleotides, the CDR3 is TGTGCCAGCAGCTTGTTACTAGGCGAGCAGTACTTC. This gives the protein CASSLLLGEQYF.

The rearrangement joins TRBV7-8 to TRBJ1-2; TRBD1 might be the D (5 bases). The CDR3 length is 14 residues. V lost 1 base and J lost 6, with 12 bases in between. CDR1 and CDR2 (germline): SGHVS, FQNEAQ. The CDR3 here is CASSLGGGRDGYTF. In DNA form, the CDR3 reads TGTGCCAGCAGCTTAGGGGGGGGACGGGATGGCTACACCTTC.

This chain joins TRBV28 and TRBJ1-3, with D perhaps TRBD1 (6 bases). CDR3 length: 16 residues. V lost 2 bases, J lost 4 bases, and 15 bases lay in between. Germline V gene data show CDR1 as MDHEN and CDR2 as SYDVKM. CDR3 sequence reads: CASSLGGPGDGNTIYF. As DNA, the CDR3 is TGTGCCAGCAGTTTAGGCGGGCCAGGGGACGGAAACACCATATATTTT. The complete variable domain, with remaining parts taken from reference TRBV28 and TRBJ1-3, reads DVKVTQSSRYLVKRTGEKVFLECVQDMDHENMFWYRQDPGLGLRLIYFSYDVKMKEKGDIPEGYSVSREKKERFSLILESASTNQTSMYLCASSLGGPGDGNTIYFGEGSWLTVV.

CDR3 loop: CSVRLADEQYF. DNA of the CDR3: TGCAGCGTCCGTTTAGCCGACGAGCAGTACTTC. V and J are TRBV29-1 and TRBJ2-7, with no clear D. V lost 6 bases to trimming and J lost 5 bases, with 11 bases between them. Per the germline V gene, CDR1 is SQVTM and CDR2 is ANQGSEA. The CDR3 consists of 11 residues.

The chain links TRBV29-1 to TRBJ2-1; the D gene is possibly TRBD2 (5 bases). This CDR3 has 13 residues. The V end was cut by 6 bases, the J end by 4 bases, with 13 bases between. Germline loops: CDR1 SQVTM, CDR2 ANQGSEA. CDR3 nucleotides: TGCAGCGTCACCCCGGGGATTTACAATGAGCAGTTCTTC. This encodes CSVTPGIYNEQFF.

CDR3 residues: CASTGTVAYEQYF. DNA of the CDR3: TGTGCCAGCACCGGGACAGTCGCCTACGAGCAGTACTTC. The gene calls are TRBV5-4 and TRBJ2-7, with 7 bases aligning to TRBD1. This CDR3 is built from 13 residues. The V and J ends lost 6 bases and 2 bases, in that order; junction bases with no gene match: 5. Germline V gene data show CDR1 as SGHNT and CDR2 as YYREEE (reference sequence). Looking up the rest from reference TRBV5-4 and TRBJ2-7 gives the full variable domain: ETGVTQSPTHLIKTRGQQVTLRCSSQSGHNTVSWYQQALGQGPQFIFQYYREEENGRGNFPPRFSGLQFPNYSSELNVNALELDDSALYLCASTGTVAYEQYFGPGTRLTVT.

This clone was seen a few times. The rearrangement uses TRBV19 and TRBJ1-1, with TRBD1 as a possible D gene (6 bases). V was shortened by 5 bases and J by 0 bases, with 13 bases between the two germline ends. The CDR3 is 15 residues long. CDR1 is LNHDA, CDR2 SQIVND, per germline (reference sequence). The CDR3 here is CASSLGTIMNTEAFF. CDR3 nucleotides: TGTGCCAGTAGTCTCGGGACAATCATGAACACTGAAGCTTTCTTT.

The chain joins TRBV21-1 to TRBJ2-5; the table names TRBD1, a call not compared with the DNA. The end of the DNA aligns better with TRBJ2-7, so the J call may be wrong. TRBV21-1 is termed a pseudogene. The CDR3 has 17 amino acids. The CDR3 region has the DNA TGTGCCAGCAGTAACCAGATGAGATGGGACAGGAGCAACGAGCAGTACTTC. Encoded protein: CASSNQMRWDRSNEQYF.

This chain uses TRBV19 with TRBJ2-1; 13 bases are a match to TRBD2. The CDR3 runs 15 residues. The germline CDR1 and CDR2 sequences are LNHDA and SQIVND (reference sequence). V was pared by 6 bases and J by 10 bases, with 9 bases of the junction left unmatched. CDR3 sequence reads: CASSQLAGGPNEQFF. In nucleotides, the CDR3 is TGTGCCAGTAGCCAACTAGCGGGAGGGCCAAACGAGCAGTTCTTC.

This clone was observed a few times. The chain employs TRBV6-5 and TRBJ1-2; the D gene is possibly TRBD1 (6 bases). Germline lookup yields CDR1 MNHEY and CDR2 SVGAGI. The V and J ends lost 6 bases and 5 bases respectively, with 16 bases between them. This CDR3 region has 14 residues. The DNA of the CDR3 is TGTGCCAGCAGCCGAGGACAGCCGGGATATGGCTACACCTTC. Translated, it gives CASSRGQPGYGYTF.

The rearrangement uses TRBV4-1 and TRBJ1-1, with D uncertain. Germline-derived CDR1 and CDR2 are MGHRA and YSYEKL. This CDR3 has 13 amino acids. Trimming removed 3 bases from V and 4 bases from J, with 9 bases in between. CDR3 amino acids: CASSHRVGTEAFF. The DNA of the CDR3 is TGCGCCAGCAGCCACCGGGTGGGCACTGAAGCTTTCTTT.

The chain has TRBV6-5 and TRBJ2-5; a possible D gene is TRBD2 (6 bases). Per germline, CDR1 MNHEY and CDR2 SVGAGI. Trimming removed 2 bases from V and 5 bases from J, with 18 bases in between. The CDR3 has 16 residues. CDR3 protein: CASSYGAAGQGETQYF. As DNA, the CDR3 is TGTGCCAGCAGTTACGGGGCGGCGGGGCAAGGGGAGACCCAGTACTTC.

This chain connects TRBV11-3 to TRBJ1-2, with D perhaps matching TRBD1 (5 bases). Germline CDR1 and CDR2: SGHNT and YENEEA. Trimming shortened V by 3 bases and J by 1 base, and 9 bases separated the two germline ends. This CDR3 has 14 amino acids. The CDR3 nucleotides are TGTGCCAGCAGCTTGACAGACGTTAACTATGGCTACACCTTC. Encoded protein: CASSLTDVNYGYTF.